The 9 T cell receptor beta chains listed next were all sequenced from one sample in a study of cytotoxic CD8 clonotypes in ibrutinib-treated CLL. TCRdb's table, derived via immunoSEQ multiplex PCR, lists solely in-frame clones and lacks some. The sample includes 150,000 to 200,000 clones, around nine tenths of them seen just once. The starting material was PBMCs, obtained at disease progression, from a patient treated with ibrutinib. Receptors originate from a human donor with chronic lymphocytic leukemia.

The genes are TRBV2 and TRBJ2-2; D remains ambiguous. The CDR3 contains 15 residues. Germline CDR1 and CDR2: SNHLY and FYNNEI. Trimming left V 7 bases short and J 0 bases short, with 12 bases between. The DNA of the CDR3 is TGTGCCAGCAAGGTCGCCAGAACGAACACCGGGGAGCTGTTTTTT. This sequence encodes CASKVARTNTGELFF.

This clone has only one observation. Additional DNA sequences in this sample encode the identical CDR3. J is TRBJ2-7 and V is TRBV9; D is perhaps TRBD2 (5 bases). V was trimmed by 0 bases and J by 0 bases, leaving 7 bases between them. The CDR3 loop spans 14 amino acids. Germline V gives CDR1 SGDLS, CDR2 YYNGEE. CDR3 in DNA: TGTGCCAGCAGCGTAGAAGGGAGCTCCTACGAGCAGTACTTC. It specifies CASSVEGSSYEQYF.

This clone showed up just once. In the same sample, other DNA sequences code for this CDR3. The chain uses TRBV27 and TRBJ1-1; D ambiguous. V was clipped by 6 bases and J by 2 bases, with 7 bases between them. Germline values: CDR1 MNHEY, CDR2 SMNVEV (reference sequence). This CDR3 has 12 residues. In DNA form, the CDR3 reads TGTGCCAGCAGGACGGGTAACACTGAAGCTTTCTTT. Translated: CASRTGNTEAFF.

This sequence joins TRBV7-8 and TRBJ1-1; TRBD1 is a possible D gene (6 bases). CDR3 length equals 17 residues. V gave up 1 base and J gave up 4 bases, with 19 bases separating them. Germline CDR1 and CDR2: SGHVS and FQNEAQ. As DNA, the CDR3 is TGTGCCAGCAGCTTAGTGGGGGGCAGGGGCCCAAGCACTGAAGCTTTCTTT. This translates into CASSLVGGRGPSTEAFF.

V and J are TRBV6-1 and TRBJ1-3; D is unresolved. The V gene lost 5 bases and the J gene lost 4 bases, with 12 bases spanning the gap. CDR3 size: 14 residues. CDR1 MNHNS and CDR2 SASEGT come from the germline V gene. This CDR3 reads CASSPGMRGNTIYF. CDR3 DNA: TGTGCCAGCAGTCCTGGGATGCGGGGAAACACCATATATTTT.

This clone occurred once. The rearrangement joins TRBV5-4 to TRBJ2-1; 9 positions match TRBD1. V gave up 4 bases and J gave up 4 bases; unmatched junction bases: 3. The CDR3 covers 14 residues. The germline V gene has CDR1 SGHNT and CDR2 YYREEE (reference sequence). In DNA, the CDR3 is TGTGCCAGCAGCGGCGGGACAGGGTACAATGAGCAGTTCTTC. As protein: CASSGGTGYNEQFF.

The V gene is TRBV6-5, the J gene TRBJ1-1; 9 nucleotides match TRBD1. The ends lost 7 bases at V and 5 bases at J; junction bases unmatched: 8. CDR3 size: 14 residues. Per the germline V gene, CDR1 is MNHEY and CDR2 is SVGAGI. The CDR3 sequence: CASIKTGGKTEAFF. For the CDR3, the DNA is TGTGCCAGCATCAAGACAGGGGGAAAAACTGAAGCTTTCTTT.

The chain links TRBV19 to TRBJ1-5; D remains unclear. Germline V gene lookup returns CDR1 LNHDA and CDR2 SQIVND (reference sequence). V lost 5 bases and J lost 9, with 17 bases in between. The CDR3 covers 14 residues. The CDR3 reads CASSPEGPAGPQHF. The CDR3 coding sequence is TGTGCCAGTAGTCCCGAAGGGCCCGCCGGGCCCCAGCATTTT.

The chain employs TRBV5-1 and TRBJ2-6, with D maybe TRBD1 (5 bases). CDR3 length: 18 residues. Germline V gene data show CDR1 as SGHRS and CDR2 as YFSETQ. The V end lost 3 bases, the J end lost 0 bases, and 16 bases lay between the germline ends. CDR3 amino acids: CASSYRDSSLSGANVLTF. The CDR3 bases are TGCGCCAGCAGCTACCGAGACAGTTCCCTCTCTGGGGCCAACGTCCTGACTTTC.